These T cell receptor beta chains were read from a single sample in a study of CD8 T cells in ankylosing spondylitis. TCRdb itself ran the 5' RACE reads through MiXCR, one entry per CDR3 protein. The sample carries 200,000 to 300,000 distinct CDR3 sequences, roughly 25% recorded once. The sample taken for sequencing was blood, either unsorted or a sorted T cell fraction (not recorded which). Receptor source: a male donor with ankylosing spondylitis or in good health (not recorded which). Each CDR3 is given with its conserved first and last residue. The D gene is left open where the match is weak. Size tells how often a clone was seen (once, few, many) or the class of an expanded clone, and some rows leave it out.

D: .
J: TRBJ2-5
length: 14
size: .
V: TRBV2
DNA: TGTGCCAGCCCAAAGGTTGGGGTACGGGAGACCCAGTACTTC
CDR3: CASPKVGVRETQYF

D: .
J: TRBJ2-3
length: 12
size: few
V: TRBV20-1
DNA: TGCAGTGCTGGGGGGGGCACTGATACGCAGTATTTT
CDR3: CSAGGGTDTQYF

D: .
J: TRBJ2-5
length: 15
size: .
V: TRBV27
DNA: TGTGCCAGCAGTTTATCGGGCAGGCCGCGGGAGACCCAGTACTTC
CDR3: CASSLSGRPRETQYF

D: .
J: TRBJ2-2
length: 16
size: .
V: TRBV10-3
DNA: TGTGCCACCTCCGTTTCAGGGACACCGAACACCGGGGAGCTGTTTTTT
CDR3: CATSVSGTPNTGELFF

D: .
J: TRBJ2-3
length: 18
size: many
V: TRBV12-3/TRBV12-4
DNA: TGTGCCAGCAGTTCCACCCCGAGCGGCGGCACCCCCACAGATACGCAGTATTTT
CDR3: CASSSTPSGGTPTDTQYF

D: .
J: TRBJ1-2
length: 12
size: many
V: TRBV20-1
DNA: TGCAGTGCTCTCCGGTCGACCTATGGCTACACCTTC
CDR3: CSALRSTYGYTF

D: TRBD2
J: TRBJ2-2
length: 15
size: .
V: TRBV20-1
DNA: TGCAGTGCTAGTATGGCTAGCGGGTTCACCGGGGAGCTGTTTTTT
CDR3: CSASMASGFTGELFF

D: TRBD1
J: TRBJ2-7
length: 13
size: many
V: TRBV12-3/TRBV12-4
DNA: TGTGCCAGCAGCTTAGGGGGCGGGTATGAGCAGTACTTC
CDR3: CASSLGGGYEQYF

D: .
J: TRBJ2-7
length: 13
size: many
V: TRBV20-1
DNA: TGCAGTGCTAGTCTGGACAGTCCCTACGAGCAGTACTTC
CDR3: CSASLDSPYEQYF

D: .
J: TRBJ1-2
length: 13
size: .
V: TRBV6-1
DNA: TGTGCCAGCAGGCCGGGGAGGCGCTATGGCTACACCTTC
CDR3: CASRPGRRYGYTF

D: .
J: TRBJ1-5
length: 13
size: few
V: TRBV15
DNA: TGTGCCACCAGCAGAGATCTAAATTGGCCCCAGCATTTT
CDR3: CATSRDLNWPQHF